A selection of T cell receptor beta chains follows, all from one sample in a study of Tregs in tolerant kidney transplant recipients. Profiled with immunoSEQ multiplex PCR; TCRdb holds only in-frame clones, not every one. The sample lists approximately 50,000 clones, about 89% seen once, with around 15% in the top ten. Here the sequenced sample was CD8+ T cells from blood (PBMCs), taken 24 months after the transplant. Receptors originate from a human patient who received a combined kidney and bone marrow transplant. The graft donor may have contributed some T cells. Each CDR3 is given with its conserved first and last residue. A D gene is named only where the DNA matches it firmly.

v_call: TRBV9
d_call: .
j_call: TRBJ2-3
cdr3_length: 14
cdr3_nt: TGTGCCAGCAACCTCGGGGTACTCTCAGATACGCAGTATTTT
cdr3_aa: CASNLGVLSDTQYF

v_call: TRBV5-5
d_call: TRBD1
j_call: TRBJ2-1
cdr3_length: 14
cdr3_nt: TGTGCCAGCAGCTTAGAGGGGGCGTATGTTGAGCAGTTCTTC
cdr3_aa: CASSLEGAYVEQFF

v_call: TRBV5-1
d_call: TRBD1
j_call: TRBJ2-7
cdr3_length: 14
cdr3_nt: TGCGCCAGCAGCGCGACAGGGGGCCTCTACGAGCAGTACTTC
cdr3_aa: CASSATGGLYEQYF

v_call: TRBV7-9
d_call: .
j_call: TRBJ2-1
cdr3_length: 17
cdr3_nt: TGTGCCAGCAGCGCACCAACAGGGAAGTACTCCTACAATGAGCAGTTCTTC
cdr3_aa: CASSAPTGKYSYNEQFF

v_call: TRBV5-4
d_call: .
j_call: TRBJ2-1
cdr3_length: 12
cdr3_nt: TGTGCCAGCAGCTCACTTAACAATGAGCAGTTCTTC
cdr3_aa: CASSSLNNEQFF

v_call: TRBV9
d_call: .
j_call: TRBJ1-1
cdr3_length: 14
cdr3_nt: TGTGCCAGCAGCCCCAGCGGGGAGCAGGCTGAAGCTTTCTTT
cdr3_aa: CASSPSGEQAEAFF

v_call: TRBV19
d_call: .
j_call: TRBJ2-1
cdr3_length: 12
cdr3_nt: TGTGCCAGTAGAGATCTACCCAATGAGCAGTTCTTC
cdr3_aa: CASRDLPNEQFF

v_call: TRBV15
d_call: .
j_call: TRBJ1-2
cdr3_length: 11
cdr3_nt: TGTGCCATTCCCAGGGTAGATGGCTACACCTTC
cdr3_aa: CAIPRVDGYTF

v_call: TRBV5-4
d_call: TRBD2
j_call: TRBJ2-7
cdr3_length: 15
cdr3_nt: TGTGCCAGCAGCGGTCGGGGCGGGGGACCTTACGAGCAGTACTTC
cdr3_aa: CASSGRGGGPYEQYF

v_call: TRBV7-7
d_call: .
j_call: TRBJ2-3
cdr3_length: 14
cdr3_nt: TGTGCCAGCAGCTTAGGAGGGATCACAGATACGCAGTATTTT
cdr3_aa: CASSLGGITDTQYF

v_call: TRBV27
d_call: TRBD1
j_call: TRBJ1-1
cdr3_length: 16
cdr3_nt: TGTGCCAGCAGTCACAGACAGGGAATAATGAACACTGAAGCTTTCTTT
cdr3_aa: CASSHRQGIMNTEAFF

v_call: TRBV5-6
d_call: TRBD2
j_call: TRBJ2-5
cdr3_length: 14
cdr3_nt: TGTGCCAGCAGCTTAGTAGGGGAGGGGGAGACCCAGTACTTC
cdr3_aa: CASSLVGEGETQYF

v_call: TRBV9
d_call: .
j_call: TRBJ2-3
cdr3_length: 15
cdr3_nt: TGTGCCAGCAGCGTAGACTTGTCCCTCACAGATACGCAGTATTTT
cdr3_aa: CASSVDLSLTDTQYF

v_call: TRBV7-9
d_call: .
j_call: TRBJ1-2
cdr3_length: 14
cdr3_nt: TGTGCCAGCAGCTTATCGACAGGCGTCGATGGCTACACCTTC
cdr3_aa: CASSLSTGVDGYTF

v_call: TRBV11-3
d_call: TRBD1
j_call: TRBJ2-7
cdr3_length: 12
cdr3_nt: TGTGCCAGCAGCTTGAGGGGGCTCGAGCAGTACTTC
cdr3_aa: CASSLRGLEQYF

v_call: TRBV19
d_call: TRBD2
j_call: TRBJ2-5
cdr3_length: 15
cdr3_nt: TGTGCCAGTAGTTGGTCTAGCGGGGTAAAAGAGACCCAGTACTTC
cdr3_aa: CASSWSSGVKETQYF

v_call: TRBV5-6
d_call: TRBD2
j_call: TRBJ2-5
cdr3_length: 12
cdr3_nt: TGTGCCAGCAGCTTCTACCGGGGGGAGCAGTACTTC
cdr3_aa: CASSFYRGEQYF

v_call: TRBV27
d_call: .
j_call: TRBJ2-5
cdr3_length: 14
cdr3_nt: TGTGCCAGCAGTTTACTCCCAGGGATAGAAACCCAGTACTTC
cdr3_aa: CASSLLPGIETQYF

v_call: TRBV7-9
d_call: TRBD2
j_call: TRBJ2-7
cdr3_length: 15
cdr3_nt: TGTGCCAGCAGCTTAGCGCTAGCGGGAGAGCCTTTGCAGTACTTC
cdr3_aa: CASSLALAGEPLQYF

v_call: TRBV27
d_call: .
j_call: TRBJ2-1
cdr3_length: 17
cdr3_nt: TGTGCCAGCAGTTTATGGTCTGGGCCAAGGAGGGAGAATGAGCAGTTCTTC
cdr3_aa: CASSLWSGPRRENEQFF

v_call: TRBV9
d_call: .
j_call: TRBJ1-1
cdr3_length: 19
cdr3_nt: TGTGCCAGCAGCGTATCGGCAGGGCCCTTCGGAACGAAGGGGACTGAAGCTTTCTTT
cdr3_aa: CASSVSAGPFGTKGTEAFF

v_call: TRBV5-1
d_call: .
j_call: TRBJ2-7
cdr3_length: 15
cdr3_nt: TGCGCCAGCAGCCTCTACTCTAGCGATCTCTACGAGCAGTACTTC
cdr3_aa: CASSLYSSDLYEQYF

v_call: TRBV2
d_call: .
j_call: TRBJ1-2
cdr3_length: 13
cdr3_nt: TGTGCCAGCAGTTCTACCGAAGGGGCGGGCTACACCTTC
cdr3_aa: CASSSTEGAGYTF

v_call: TRBV13
d_call: TRBD2
j_call: TRBJ2-3
cdr3_length: 16
cdr3_nt: TGTGCCAGCAGCAGCCGGACTAGCGGGAGGCGTAACTCGCAGTATTTT
cdr3_aa: CASSSRTSGRRNSQYF

v_call: TRBV4-2
d_call: .
j_call: TRBJ2-7
cdr3_length: 14
cdr3_nt: TGTGCCAGCAGCCAAGATATCTACTCCTACGAGCAGTACTTC
cdr3_aa: CASSQDIYSYEQYF

v_call: TRBV4-3
d_call: .
j_call: TRBJ2-2
cdr3_length: 16
cdr3_nt: TGCGCCAGCAGCCAAGACTGGCTAGCGAACACCGGGGAGCTGTTTTTT
cdr3_aa: CASSQDWLANTGELFF

v_call: TRBV25-1
d_call: TRBD1
j_call: TRBJ1-2
cdr3_length: 16
cdr3_nt: TGTGCCAGCAGTGAACCGACAGGGAGGAGGAACTATGGCTACACCTTC
cdr3_aa: CASSEPTGRRNYGYTF

v_call: TRBV6-5
d_call: TRBD1
j_call: TRBJ2-7
cdr3_length: 15
cdr3_nt: TGTGCCAGCAGTTACTCCAGGGGGTTAGCGCGGGAGCAGTACTTC
cdr3_aa: CASSYSRGLAREQYF

v_call: TRBV7-3
d_call: TRBD2
j_call: TRBJ2-1
cdr3_length: 15
cdr3_nt: TGTGCCAGCAGCTTAGCGGGGGGGCTAAACAATGAGCAGTTCTTC
cdr3_aa: CASSLAGGLNNEQFF

v_call: TRBV7-6
d_call: TRBD2
j_call: TRBJ2-1
cdr3_length: 13
cdr3_nt: TGTGCCAGCAGCTTAGCGGGCCTTGGGAGGGAGTTCTTC
cdr3_aa: CASSLAGLGREFF

v_call: TRBV6-5
d_call: .
j_call: TRBJ2-2
cdr3_length: 14
cdr3_nt: TGTGCCAGCAGTTACCAGGCGAACACCGGGGAGCTGTTTTTT
cdr3_aa: CASSYQANTGELFF

v_call: TRBV15
d_call: .
j_call: TRBJ1-5
cdr3_length: 15
cdr3_nt: TGTGCCACCAGCAGAGATTCAGGGGCGGAACAGCCCCAGCATTTT
cdr3_aa: CATSRDSGAEQPQHF

v_call: TRBV28
d_call: .
j_call: TRBJ2-4
cdr3_length: 13
cdr3_nt: TGTGCCAGCACCCCGGAGGTCGAAAACATTCAGTACTTC
cdr3_aa: CASTPEVENIQYF

v_call: TRBV28
d_call: .
j_call: TRBJ2-7
cdr3_length: 14
cdr3_nt: TGTGCCAGCAAGAGTTTACAGGGTGTCCTCGAGCAGTACTTC
cdr3_aa: CASKSLQGVLEQYF

v_call: TRBV10-2
d_call: .
j_call: TRBJ2-7
cdr3_length: 13
cdr3_nt: TGCGCCAGCAGCTGGCAGGGTCCCAACGAGCAGTACTTC
cdr3_aa: CASSWQGPNEQYF

v_call: TRBV9
d_call: .
j_call: TRBJ1-2
cdr3_length: 13
cdr3_nt: TGTGCCAGCAGCGTATCAGTTAACTATGGCTACACCTTC
cdr3_aa: CASSVSVNYGYTF

v_call: TRBV7-2
d_call: .
j_call: TRBJ2-7
cdr3_length: 18
cdr3_nt: TGTGCCAGCATCTCGGGGGGGTGGGAGCGGGACAGGGACTACGAGCAGTACTTC
cdr3_aa: CASISGGWERDRDYEQYF